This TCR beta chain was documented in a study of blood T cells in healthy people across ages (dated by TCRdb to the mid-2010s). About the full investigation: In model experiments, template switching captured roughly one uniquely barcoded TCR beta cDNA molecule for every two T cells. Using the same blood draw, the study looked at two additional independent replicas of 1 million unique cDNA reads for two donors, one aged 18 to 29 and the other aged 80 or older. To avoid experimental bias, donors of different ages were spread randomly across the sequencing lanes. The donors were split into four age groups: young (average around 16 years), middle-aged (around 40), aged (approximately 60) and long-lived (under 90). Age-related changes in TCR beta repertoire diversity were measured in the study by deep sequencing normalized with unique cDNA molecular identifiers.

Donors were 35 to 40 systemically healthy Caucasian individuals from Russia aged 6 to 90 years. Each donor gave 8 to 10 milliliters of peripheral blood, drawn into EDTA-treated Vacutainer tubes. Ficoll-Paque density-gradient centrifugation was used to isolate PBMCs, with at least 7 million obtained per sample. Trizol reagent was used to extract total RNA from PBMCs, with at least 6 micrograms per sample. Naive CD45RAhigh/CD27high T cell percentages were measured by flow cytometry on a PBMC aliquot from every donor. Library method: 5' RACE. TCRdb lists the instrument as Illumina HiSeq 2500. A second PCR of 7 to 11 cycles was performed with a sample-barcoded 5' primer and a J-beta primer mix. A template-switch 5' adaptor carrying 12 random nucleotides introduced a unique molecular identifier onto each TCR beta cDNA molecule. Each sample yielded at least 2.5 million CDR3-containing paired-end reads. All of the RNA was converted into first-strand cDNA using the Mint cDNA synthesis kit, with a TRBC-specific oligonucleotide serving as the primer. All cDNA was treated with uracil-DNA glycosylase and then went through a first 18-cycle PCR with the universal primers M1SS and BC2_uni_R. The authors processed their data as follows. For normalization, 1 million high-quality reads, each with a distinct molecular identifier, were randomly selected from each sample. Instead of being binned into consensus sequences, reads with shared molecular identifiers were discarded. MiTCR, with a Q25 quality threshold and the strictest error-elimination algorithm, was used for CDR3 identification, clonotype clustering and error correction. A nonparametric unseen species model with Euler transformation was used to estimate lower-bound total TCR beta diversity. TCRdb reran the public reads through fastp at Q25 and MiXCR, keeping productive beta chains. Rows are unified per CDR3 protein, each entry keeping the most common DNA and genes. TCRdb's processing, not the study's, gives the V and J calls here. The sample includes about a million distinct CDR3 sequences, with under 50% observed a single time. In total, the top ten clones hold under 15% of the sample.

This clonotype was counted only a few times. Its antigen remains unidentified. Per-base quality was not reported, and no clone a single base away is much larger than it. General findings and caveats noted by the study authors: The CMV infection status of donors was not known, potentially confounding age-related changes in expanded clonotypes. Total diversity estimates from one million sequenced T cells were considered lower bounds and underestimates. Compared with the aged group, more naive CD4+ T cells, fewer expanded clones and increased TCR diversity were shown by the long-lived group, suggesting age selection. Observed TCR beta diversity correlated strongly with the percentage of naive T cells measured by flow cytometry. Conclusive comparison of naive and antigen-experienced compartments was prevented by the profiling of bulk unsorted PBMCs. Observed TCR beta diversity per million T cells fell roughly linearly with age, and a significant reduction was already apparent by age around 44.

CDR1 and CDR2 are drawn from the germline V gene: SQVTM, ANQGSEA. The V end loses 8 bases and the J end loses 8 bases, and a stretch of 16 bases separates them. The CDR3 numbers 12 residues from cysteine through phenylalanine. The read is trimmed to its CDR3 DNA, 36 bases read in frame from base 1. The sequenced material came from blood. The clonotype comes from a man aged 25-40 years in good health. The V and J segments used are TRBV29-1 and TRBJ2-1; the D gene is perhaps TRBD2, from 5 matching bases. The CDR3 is CSISRGLDEQFF. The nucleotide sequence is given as TGCAGCATCAGCCGCGGGCTAGATGAGCAGTTCTTC.